A selection of T cell receptor beta chains follows, all from one sample in a study of cytomegalovirus exposure and HLA in healthy donors. The data were produced by immunoSEQ multiplex PCR, yet TCRdb's version contains in-frame clones alone and is incomplete. The sample lists roughly 92,000 clones; 80% were seen once. Sequencing input: PBMCs. These receptors all come from a man aged 45-65 years in good health and CMV-seropositive. Each CDR3 is given with its conserved first and last residue. The D gene is left open where the match is weak. Clone size, where shown, is once, few, many, or a class for clones that have expanded.

V: TRBV27; D: NA; J: TRBJ2-7; size: NA; DNA: TGTGCCAGCAGTTTATCCCACTCTTCATCCCTCTACGAGCAGTACTTC; CDR3: CASSLSHSSSLYEQYF
V: TRBV18; D: NA; J: TRBJ1-1; size: NA; DNA: TGTGCCAGCTCACCTGGACATCCGAACACTGAAGCTTTCTTT; CDR3: CASSPGHPNTEAFF
V: TRBV19; D: TRBD2; J: TRBJ2-1; size: NA; DNA: TGTGCCAGTAACCCGGGAGGATCCTACAATGAGCAGTTCTTC; CDR3: CASNPGGSYNEQFF
V: TRBV30; D: NA; J: TRBJ1-1; size: NA; DNA: TGTGCCTGGAGCGCTCTTATGGGGGGGACTGAAGCTTTCTTT; CDR3: CAWSALMGGTEAFF
V: TRBV5-4; D: TRBD2; J: TRBJ2-7; size: NA; DNA: TGTGCCAGCAGCCAGGGACTAGCGGGATTCTCTCTAGGGATCGAGCAGTACTTC; CDR3: CASSQGLAGFSLGIEQYF
V: TRBV7-2; D: TRBD1; J: TRBJ2-5; size: NA; DNA: TGTGCCAGCAGCCCGAACAGGGGTTCAGAGACCCAGTACTTC; CDR3: CASSPNRGSETQYF
V: TRBV11-2; D: NA; J: TRBJ1-1; size: NA; DNA: TGTGCCAGCAGCCCCCAACTCCCCCGAGGGTACACTGAAGCTTTCTTT; CDR3: CASSPQLPRGYTEAFF
V: TRBV18; D: NA; J: TRBJ1-2; size: NA; DNA: TGTGCCAGCTCACCACTTCAACTCACTCGCGATACTAACTATGGCTACACCTTC; CDR3: CASSPLQLTRDTNYGYTF
V: TRBV27; D: TRBD2; J: TRBJ2-1; size: NA; DNA: TGTGCCAGCGGTACTAGCGGGAGCTCTTTGGAGCAGTTCTTC; CDR3: CASGTSGSSLEQFF
V: TRBV30; D: NA; J: TRBJ1-2; size: NA; DNA: TGTGCCTGGAGTTTGGGCCAAATCCCCCCGTACACCTTC; CDR3: CAWSLGQIPPYTF
V: TRBV6-6; D: NA; J: TRBJ2-3; size: NA; DNA: TGTGCCAGCAGTTACTCGAGTGAACCACTTACGCAGTATTTT; CDR3: CASSYSSEPLTQYF
V: TRBV5-1; D: TRBD2; J: TRBJ2-7; size: NA; DNA: TGCGCCAGCAGCCCCCGACTAGCGGCTTCCTACGAGCAGTACTTC; CDR3: CASSPRLAASYEQYF
V: TRBV11-2; D: NA; J: TRBJ2-1; size: few; DNA: TGTGCCAGCAGCTTGCATGGGGACATGTTCTTC; CDR3: CASSLHGDMFF
V: TRBV29-1; D: NA; J: TRBJ2-5; size: NA; DNA: TGCAGCGTTGCAGGTCGGCGGGGATTGGACTTC; CDR3: CSVAGRRGLDF
V: TRBV6-5; D: TRBD1; J: TRBJ1-2; size: NA; DNA: TGTGCCAGCAGGGCCGGGACAGGGAATGGCTACACCTTC; CDR3: CASRAGTGNGYTF
V: TRBV30; D: TRBD1; J: TRBJ1-1; size: NA; DNA: TGTGCCTGGAGTGTAGACGGGACAGGTCGGCGAGAAGCTTTCTTT; CDR3: CAWSVDGTGRREAFF
V: TRBV6-4; D: NA; J: TRBJ2-2; size: NA; DNA: TGTGCCAGCAGTGACTCGAGCGCCCAGGGTTTAGGCACCGGGGAGCTGTTTTTT; CDR3: CASSDSSAQGLGTGELFF
V: TRBV6-5; D: TRBD1; J: TRBJ1-2; size: NA; DNA: TGTGCCAGCAGTACGGACAGGGGGCGCCGGGGCTACACCTTC; CDR3: CASSTDRGRRGYTF
V: TRBV7-2; D: TRBD1; J: TRBJ2-5; size: NA; DNA: TGTGCCAGCAGCTACGGGACAGGGGGAGAGACCCAGTACTTC; CDR3: CASSYGTGGETQYF
V: TRBV7-2; D: NA; J: TRBJ2-7; size: NA; DNA: TGTGCCAGCAGTCTTAGCGGCCCCTACGAGCAGTACTTC; CDR3: CASSLSGPYEQYF
V: TRBV6-1; D: TRBD1; J: TRBJ2-7; size: NA; DNA: TGTGCCAGCAGCTCGACAGGGGGCCTTTACGAGCAGTACTTC; CDR3: CASSSTGGLYEQYF
V: TRBV4-2; D: TRBD2; J: TRBJ2-1; size: NA; DNA: TGTGCCAGCAGCCCCATACTAGCGGGAGGTGCCTACAATGAGCAGTTCTTC; CDR3: CASSPILAGGAYNEQFF
V: TRBV29-1; D: TRBD1; J: TRBJ2-7; size: NA; DNA: TGCAGCGTTCTAGGGGGACAGACCTACGAGCAGTACTTC; CDR3: CSVLGGQTYEQYF
V: TRBV19; D: TRBD1; J: TRBJ1-1; size: NA; DNA: TGTGCCAGTAGTACGGGGACAGACCCTGAAGCTTTCTTT; CDR3: CASSTGTDPEAFF
V: TRBV12-5; D: TRBD2; J: TRBJ2-3; size: NA; DNA: TGTGCTAGTGGTTTGAGAGCGGGAGTGTCCGATACGCAGTATTTT; CDR3: CASGLRAGVSDTQYF
V: TRBV21-1; D: NA; J: TRBJ2-3; size: few; DNA: TGTGCCAGCAGCAAAGTGGGGGTGGGGCTAGCGGGAGTAACAGATACGCAGTATTTT; CDR3: CASSKVGVGLAGVTDTQYF
V: TRBV7-2; D: TRBD2; J: TRBJ2-3; size: NA; DNA: TGTGCCAGCAGCTTAGGACTAGCGGGAGGGGCAGATACGCAGTATTTT; CDR3: CASSLGLAGGADTQYF
V: TRBV12-5; D: TRBD2; J: TRBJ2-7; size: few; DNA: TGTGCTAGTGGTAGACAAGCGGGAGGACACGAAGGGCAGTACTTC; CDR3: CASGRQAGGHEGQYF
V: TRBV7-9; D: TRBD1; J: TRBJ1-2; size: NA; DNA: TGTGCCAGCAGCCTAGGACAGGAAGAGAGCATCTATGGCTACACCTTC; CDR3: CASSLGQEESIYGYTF
V: TRBV5-1; D: TRBD1; J: TRBJ2-7; size: NA; DNA: TGCGCCAGCAGCGGGACGGGACAGGGGCCCTACGAGCAGTACTTC; CDR3: CASSGTGQGPYEQYF
V: TRBV30; D: TRBD2; J: TRBJ2-1; size: NA; DNA: TGTGCCTGGAGTGTATTCGGGACTAGCGCATCCAATGAGCAGTTCTTC; CDR3: CAWSVFGTSASNEQFF
V: TRBV7-8; D: TRBD1; J: TRBJ2-7; size: NA; DNA: TGTGCCAGCAGCTGGGGACAGCTCTCCTACGAGCAGTACTTC; CDR3: CASSWGQLSYEQYF
V: TRBV9; D: TRBD2; J: TRBJ2-2; size: NA; DNA: TGTGCCAGCAGCGAGACTAGCGGAAAGAACACCGGGGAGCTGTTTTTT; CDR3: CASSETSGKNTGELFF
V: TRBV7-9; D: NA; J: TRBJ2-3; size: NA; DNA: TGTGCCAGCAGCTTAACCTACGGACTGCTTAGCACAGATACGCAGTATTTT; CDR3: CASSLTYGLLSTDTQYF
V: TRBV11-3; D: TRBD2; J: TRBJ2-3; size: NA; DNA: TGTGCCAGCAGCTTTAGCGGGACTACTAGCACAGATACGCAGTATTTT; CDR3: CASSFSGTTSTDTQYF
V: TRBV27; D: NA; J: TRBJ2-7; size: NA; DNA: TGTGCCAGCAGGGAAACAGGGAACTACGAGCAGTACTTC; CDR3: CASRETGNYEQYF
V: TRBV10-3; D: TRBD2; J: TRBJ2-7; size: NA; DNA: TGTGCCATCAGGGGACTAGCGGGAGCTAGAGAGCAGTACTTC; CDR3: CAIRGLAGAREQYF
V: TRBV6-5; D: TRBD2; J: TRBJ2-1; size: NA; DNA: TGTGCCAGCAGTTACCCGAAGGGAGGGGTAGGCGAGCAGTTCTTC; CDR3: CASSYPKGGVGEQFF
V: TRBV5-4; D: NA; J: TRBJ2-7; size: NA; DNA: TGTGCCAGCAGCTTGGACTTGACTGACGAGCAGTACTTC; CDR3: CASSLDLTDEQYF
V: TRBV7-9; D: TRBD1; J: TRBJ1-4; size: NA; DNA: TGTGCCAGCAGCTTATTGGGGACAGGGAATGAAAAACTGTTTTTT; CDR3: CASSLLGTGNEKLFF
V: TRBV30; D: NA; J: TRBJ1-6; size: NA; DNA: TGTGCCTGGAGTGGGGTACTGACAAATTCACCCCTCCACTTT; CDR3: CAWSGVLTNSPLHF
V: TRBV27; D: NA; J: TRBJ2-2; size: NA; DNA: TGTGCCAGCAGTTTATCCTGGAACTATAACACCGGGGAGCTGTTTTTT; CDR3: CASSLSWNYNTGELFF
V: TRBV28; D: TRBD2; J: TRBJ2-7; size: NA; DNA: TGTGCCAGCAGTCCCCCCCCCGGGACTAGCGGGCACTCCTACGAGCAGTACTTC; CDR3: CASSPPPGTSGHSYEQYF
V: TRBV5-1; D: TRBD1; J: TRBJ2-6; size: NA; DNA: TGCGCCAGCAGCTCGGCTGGGGTGGGACAGACTTCTGGGGCCAACGTCCTGACTTTC; CDR3: CASSSAGVGQTSGANVLTF
V: TRBV10-3; D: TRBD1; J: TRBJ1-1; size: NA; DNA: TGTGCCATCAGGGAGAGACGGGACAGCTCGAACACTGAAGCTTTCTTT; CDR3: CAIRERRDSSNTEAFF
V: TRBV30; D: NA; J: TRBJ1-1; size: once; DNA: TGTGCCTGGAGTGTGGGGATCGGGGTGAATGAAGCTTTCTTT; CDR3: CAWSVGIGVNEAFF